The rows below give T cell receptor beta chains drawn from one sample of a study of beta chain features in type 1 diabetes. Here immunoSEQ multiplex PCR was the method, and the copy in TCRdb shows in-frame clones only, minus some. The sample carries roughly 380,000 clones, roughly a fifth recorded once. The sequenced material came from naive CD4+ T cells from blood. These receptors were obtained from a woman under 30 in good health. Both conserved end residues are part of each CDR3. D genes are given only for firm matches. Clone size is stated in some rows and not others, as once, few, many or a class when expanded.

clone_size cdr3_length j_call v_call d_call cdr3_nt cdr3_aa
. 16 TRBJ1-6 TRBV4-1 TRBD1 TGCGCCAGCAGCCAAGTCAAGGGACAGGGAGATTCACCCCTCCACTTT CASSQVKGQGDSPLHF
. 16 TRBJ2-7 TRBV9 TRBD2 TGTGCCAGCAGCGTAGGAGGACTAGCGGGACTTGCCGAGCAGTACTTC CASSVGGLAGLAEQYF
. 13 TRBJ1-1 TRBV29-1 . TGCAGCGCTGGGAGGGAGTTGGGCACTGAAGCTTTCTTT CSAGRELGTEAFF
few 15 TRBJ1-5 TRBV5-1 . TGCGCCAGCAGCTTGGATGGGGAGAGCAATCAGCCCCAGCATTTT CASSLDGESNQPQHF
few 16 TRBJ2-3 TRBV7-9 . TGTGCCAGCAGCTTAGGCAAGAATAGCGGCACAGATACGCAGTATTTT CASSLGKNSGTDTQYF
. 13 TRBJ1-6 TRBV5-1 . TGCGCCAGCAGCTCGGGGTCAAATTCACCCCTCCACTTT CASSSGSNSPLHF
. 14 TRBJ2-4 TRBV7-2 . TGTGCCAGCAGCTTAGGGGCCCTTGGTAACATTCAGTACTTC CASSLGALGNIQYF
. 13 TRBJ2-5 TRBV19 . TGTGCCAGTAGTGAACAGAGGGAAGAGACCCAGTACTTC CASSEQREETQYF
few 15 TRBJ2-7 TRBV4-2 TRBD2 TGTGCCAGCAGCCAAGTCGGGACTAGTACCTACGAGCAGTACTTC CASSQVGTSTYEQYF
few 14 TRBJ1-1 TRBV18 . TGTGCCAGCTCACCGCAGGGATATAACACTGAAGCTTTCTTT CASSPQGYNTEAFF